This T cell receptor beta chain was identified during a study of blood T cell repertoires in COVID-19. Study context: The analysed material was cDNA or gDNA that came from T cells, B-cell-depleted T cells, or PBMCs.

In this sample, this clone turned up once. Participant-reported clinical history was the basis for cohort assignment. Cohort 3 recovery required two negative PCRs, clearance, or symptom resolution. Methods used by the authors: From reference gene primer amplification, estimates of nucleated cell counts were derived. Some clones are missing from TCRdb's copy, which holds only in-frame ones; the method was immunoSEQ multiplex PCR. V, J and clone size are those of that table, while D and trimming were read from the DNA. The repertoire holds fewer than 250,000 clones, about 89% seen once, with 6.5% to 9% in the top ten. The specimen sequenced was PBMCs or T cells enriched from blood (not recorded which). The receptor's source is a woman between 18 and 29 years old who had recovered from COVID-19.

CDR3 sequence (DNA): TGTGCCAGCAGCTTTCCCCTGGCCCGACAGGGACGAGAAAAACTGTTTTTT. Its protein is CASSFPLARQGREKLFF. This chain connects TRBV7-9 to TRBJ1-4, with 7 bases fitting TRBD1. Germline V gene data show CDR1 as SEHNR and CDR2 as FQNEAQ (reference sequence). The J segment lost 8 bases and the V segment lost 3 bases, leaving 15 bases of the junction unmatched. This CDR3 contains 17 residues.